The sequence of this T cell receptor beta chain was determined in a study of regulatory T cells in long-lasting Graves disease. Study-level background: With positive TSH receptor antibodies and over 5 years of antithyroid drugs, Graves' disease was considered persistent.

Turning to this clonotype: What it binds is not known.

The CDR3 sequence is 15 residues long. The V gene end was trimmed by 2 bases and the J gene end by 7 bases; junction bases not matched to a gene: 5. Arm-PCR of CDR3 regions and iRepertoire HTBI primers were used to build TCR beta libraries. From the multiplex PCR reads, TCRdb called clonotypes with MiXCR, one entry per CDR3 protein. This repertoire shows about 430,000 distinct CDR3 sequences, 21% found once; its top ten account for over 11%. Time point specified: persistent/refractory GD, antithyroid drugs over 5 years with positive TRAb. The TCR library was made from RNA extracted from PBMCs. American Thyroid Association guidelines were used to diagnose Graves' disease. General observations from the study: Among the persistent patients, roughly 2,500 public clonotypes were shared, more than the roughly 970 shared among new patients. Persistent Graves' disease cases displayed lower TCR diversity than newly diagnosed ones.

This chain uses TRBV12-3 or TRBV12-4 with TRBJ1-6; 7 bases agree with TRBD1. Sequencing was performed on peripheral blood mononuclear cells (PBMCs), taken when the disease was refractory, from a patient treated with antithyroid drugs. This TCR was recovered from a female donor with Graves disease. The CDR3 nucleotides are TGTGCCAGCAGTTTAACCACAGGGGACAATTCACCCCTCCACTTT. Translated: CASSLTTGDNSPLHF.